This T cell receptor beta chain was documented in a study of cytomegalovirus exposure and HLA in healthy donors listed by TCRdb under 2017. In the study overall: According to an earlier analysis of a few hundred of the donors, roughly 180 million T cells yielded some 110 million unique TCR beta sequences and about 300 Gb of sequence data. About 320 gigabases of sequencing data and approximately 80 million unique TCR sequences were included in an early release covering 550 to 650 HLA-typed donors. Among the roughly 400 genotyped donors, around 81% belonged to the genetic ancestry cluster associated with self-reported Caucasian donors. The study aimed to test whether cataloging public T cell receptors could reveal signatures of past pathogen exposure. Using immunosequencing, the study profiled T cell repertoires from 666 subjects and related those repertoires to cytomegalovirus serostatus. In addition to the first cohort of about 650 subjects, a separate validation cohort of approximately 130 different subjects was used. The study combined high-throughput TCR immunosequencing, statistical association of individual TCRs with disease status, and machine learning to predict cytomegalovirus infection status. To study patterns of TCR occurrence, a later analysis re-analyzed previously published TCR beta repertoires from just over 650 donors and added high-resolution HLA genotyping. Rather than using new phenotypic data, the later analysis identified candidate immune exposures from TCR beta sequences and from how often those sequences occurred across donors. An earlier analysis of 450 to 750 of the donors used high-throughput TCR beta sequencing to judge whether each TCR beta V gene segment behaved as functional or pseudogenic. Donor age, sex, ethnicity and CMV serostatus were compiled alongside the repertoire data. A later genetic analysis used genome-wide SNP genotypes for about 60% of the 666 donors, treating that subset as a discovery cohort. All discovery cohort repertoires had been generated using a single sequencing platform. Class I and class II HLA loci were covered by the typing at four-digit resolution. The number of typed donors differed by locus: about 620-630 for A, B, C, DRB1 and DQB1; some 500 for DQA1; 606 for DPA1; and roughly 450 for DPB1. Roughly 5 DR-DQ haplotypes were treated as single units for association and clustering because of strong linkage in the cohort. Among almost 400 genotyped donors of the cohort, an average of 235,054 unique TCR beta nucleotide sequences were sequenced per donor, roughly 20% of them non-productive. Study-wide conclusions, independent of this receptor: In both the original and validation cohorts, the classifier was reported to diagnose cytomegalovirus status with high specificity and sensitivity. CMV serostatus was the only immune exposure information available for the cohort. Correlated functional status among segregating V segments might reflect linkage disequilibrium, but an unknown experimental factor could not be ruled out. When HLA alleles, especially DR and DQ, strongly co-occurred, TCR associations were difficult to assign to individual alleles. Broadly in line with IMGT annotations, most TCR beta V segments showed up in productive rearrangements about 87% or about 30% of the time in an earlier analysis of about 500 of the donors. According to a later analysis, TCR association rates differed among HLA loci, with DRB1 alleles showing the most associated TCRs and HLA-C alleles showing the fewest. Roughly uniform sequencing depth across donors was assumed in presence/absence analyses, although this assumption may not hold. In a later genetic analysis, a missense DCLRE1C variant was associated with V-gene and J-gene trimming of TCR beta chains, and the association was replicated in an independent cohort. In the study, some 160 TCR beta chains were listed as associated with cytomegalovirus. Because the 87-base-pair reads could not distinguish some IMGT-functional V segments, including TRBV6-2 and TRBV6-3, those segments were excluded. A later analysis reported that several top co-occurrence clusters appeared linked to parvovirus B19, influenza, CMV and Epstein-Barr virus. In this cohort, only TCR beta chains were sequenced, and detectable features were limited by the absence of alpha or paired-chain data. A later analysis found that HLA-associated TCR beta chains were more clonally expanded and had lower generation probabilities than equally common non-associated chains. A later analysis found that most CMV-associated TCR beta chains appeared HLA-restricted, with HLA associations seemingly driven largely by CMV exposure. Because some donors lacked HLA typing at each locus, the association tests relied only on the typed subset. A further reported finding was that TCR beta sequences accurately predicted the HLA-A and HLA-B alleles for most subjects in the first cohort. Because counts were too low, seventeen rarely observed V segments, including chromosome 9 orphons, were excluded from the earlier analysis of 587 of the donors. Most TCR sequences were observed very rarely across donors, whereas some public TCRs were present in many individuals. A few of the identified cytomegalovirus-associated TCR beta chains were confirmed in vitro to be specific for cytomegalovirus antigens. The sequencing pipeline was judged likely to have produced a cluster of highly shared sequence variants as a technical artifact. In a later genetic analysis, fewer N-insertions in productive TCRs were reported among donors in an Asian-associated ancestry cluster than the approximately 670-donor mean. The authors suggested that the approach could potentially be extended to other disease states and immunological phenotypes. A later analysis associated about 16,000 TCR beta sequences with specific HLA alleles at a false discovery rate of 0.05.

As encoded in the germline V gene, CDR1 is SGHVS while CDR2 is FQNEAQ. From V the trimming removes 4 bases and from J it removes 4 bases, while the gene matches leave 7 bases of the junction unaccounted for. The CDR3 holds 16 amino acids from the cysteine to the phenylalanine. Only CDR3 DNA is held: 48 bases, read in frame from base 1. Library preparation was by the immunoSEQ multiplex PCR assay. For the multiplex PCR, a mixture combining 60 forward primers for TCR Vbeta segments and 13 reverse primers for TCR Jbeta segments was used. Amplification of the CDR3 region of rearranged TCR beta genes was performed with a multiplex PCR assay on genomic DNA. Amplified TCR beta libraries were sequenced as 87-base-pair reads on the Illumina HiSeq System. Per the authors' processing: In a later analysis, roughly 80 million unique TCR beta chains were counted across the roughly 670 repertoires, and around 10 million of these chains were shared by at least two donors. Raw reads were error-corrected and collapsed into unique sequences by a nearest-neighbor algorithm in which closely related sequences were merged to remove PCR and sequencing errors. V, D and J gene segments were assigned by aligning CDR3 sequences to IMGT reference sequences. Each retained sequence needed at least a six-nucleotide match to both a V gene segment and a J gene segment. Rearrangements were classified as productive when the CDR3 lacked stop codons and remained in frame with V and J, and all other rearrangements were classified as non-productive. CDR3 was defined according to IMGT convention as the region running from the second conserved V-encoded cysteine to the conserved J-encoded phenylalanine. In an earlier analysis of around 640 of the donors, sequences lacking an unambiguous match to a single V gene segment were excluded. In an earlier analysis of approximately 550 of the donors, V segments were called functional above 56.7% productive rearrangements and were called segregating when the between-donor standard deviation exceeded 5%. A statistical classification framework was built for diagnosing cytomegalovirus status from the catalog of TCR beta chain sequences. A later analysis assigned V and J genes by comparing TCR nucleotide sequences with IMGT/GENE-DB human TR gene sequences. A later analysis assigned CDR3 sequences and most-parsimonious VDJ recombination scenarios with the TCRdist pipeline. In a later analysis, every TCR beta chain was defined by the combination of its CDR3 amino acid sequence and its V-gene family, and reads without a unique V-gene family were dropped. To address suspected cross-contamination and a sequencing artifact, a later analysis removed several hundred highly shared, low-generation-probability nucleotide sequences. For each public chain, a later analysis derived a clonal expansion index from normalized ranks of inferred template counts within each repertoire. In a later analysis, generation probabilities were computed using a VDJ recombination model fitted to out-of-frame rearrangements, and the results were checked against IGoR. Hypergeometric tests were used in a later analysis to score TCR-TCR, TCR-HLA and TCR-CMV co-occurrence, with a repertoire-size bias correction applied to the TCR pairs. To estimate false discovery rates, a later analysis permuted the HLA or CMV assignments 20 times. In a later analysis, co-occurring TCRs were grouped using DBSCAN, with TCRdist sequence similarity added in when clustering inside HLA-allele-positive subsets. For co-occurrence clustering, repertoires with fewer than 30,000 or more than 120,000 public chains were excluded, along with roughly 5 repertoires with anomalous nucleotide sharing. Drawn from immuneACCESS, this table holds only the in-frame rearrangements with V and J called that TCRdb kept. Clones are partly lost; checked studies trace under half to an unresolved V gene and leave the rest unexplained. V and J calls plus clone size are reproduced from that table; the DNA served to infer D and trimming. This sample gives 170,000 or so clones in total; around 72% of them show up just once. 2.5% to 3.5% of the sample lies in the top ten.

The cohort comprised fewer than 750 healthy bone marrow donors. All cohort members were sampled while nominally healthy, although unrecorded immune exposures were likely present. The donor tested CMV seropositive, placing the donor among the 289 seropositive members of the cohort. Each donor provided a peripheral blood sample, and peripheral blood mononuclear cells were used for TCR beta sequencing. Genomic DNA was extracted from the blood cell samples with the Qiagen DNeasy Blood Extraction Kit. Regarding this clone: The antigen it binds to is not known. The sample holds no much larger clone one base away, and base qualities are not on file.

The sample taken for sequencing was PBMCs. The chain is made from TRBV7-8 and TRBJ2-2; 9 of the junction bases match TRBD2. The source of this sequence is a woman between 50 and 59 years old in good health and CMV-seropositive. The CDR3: CASSSRTSESTGELFF. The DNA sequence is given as TGTGCCAGCAGCTCCAGGACTAGCGAGAGCACCGGGGAGCTGTTTTTT.